This passage covers 3 T cell receptor beta chains from one sample sequenced in a study of Graves' ophthalmopathy and Graves' hyperthyroidism. RNA transcripts were the source from which TCR beta CDR3 regions were amplified. HTBI primers primed a first-round RT-PCR, and a second-round multiplex PCR followed. Via MiXCR, TCRdb re-called the multiplex PCR reads, giving one row per CDR3 protein. In the table there are about 220,000 distinct CDR3 sequences, about 22% of which are singletons. Material for sequencing was peripheral blood. These receptors were obtained from a woman in her forties or fifties with Graves' ophthalmopathy.

This clonotype has ten or more counts. The rearrangement uses TRBV7-2 and TRBJ2-5; TRBD2 agrees at 8 bases. Germline V lookup: CDR1 SGHTA, CDR2 FQGNSA. V lost 3 bases, J lost 2 bases, and 5 bases stayed unmatched. This CDR3 is 15 amino acids long. The CDR3 DNA reads as TGTGCCAGCAGCTTTTCTAGCGGGTATCAAGAGACCCAGTACTTC. Translating gives CASSFSSGYQETQYF.

This clonotype was picked up many times. The rearrangement uses TRBV11-2 and TRBJ2-7; possibly TRBD1 or TRBD2 for D (5 bases each). CDR1 and CDR2 (germline): SGHAT, FQNNGV. The CDR3 contains 15 residues. V was pared by 0 bases and J by 3 bases, with 12 bases between. The CDR3 coding sequence is TGTGCCAGCAGCTTAGAGGGGACGGCGGTCTACGAGCAGTACTTC. This gives the protein CASSLEGTAVYEQYF.

V usage is TRBV12-3 or TRBV12-4 and J usage is TRBJ1-1; the D is unclear. CDR3 length equals 11 residues. Trimming pared 6 bases from V and 8 bases from J, leaving 10 bases between. The chain's CDR3 is CASRSREEAFF. The DNA of the CDR3 is TGTGCCAGCAGGTCGAGAGAGGAAGCTTTCTTT.